A selection of T cell receptor beta chains follows, all from one sample in a study of post-analysis software for immune sequencing data. TCRdb re-derived calls from the PCR reads in MiXCR, one entry per CDR3 protein. There are 450,000 to 650,000 distinct CDR3 sequences in the sample; around 40% occur only once, and 1.5% to 2% lies in the top ten. Sequencing was performed on blood. Receptor source: a girl under 18 with multiple sclerosis. Each CDR3 is given with its conserved first and last residue.

TRBJ2-5	TRBV7-2	CASSLGLRTSGQETQYF
TRBJ2-3	TRBV5-1	CASSFRLADYTDTQYF
TRBJ2-3	TRBV6-6	CASSPSGDSDTQYF
TRBJ2-4	TRBV12-3/TRBV12-4	CASRRGLAGGLAKNIQYF
TRBJ2-1	TRBV12-3/TRBV12-4	CASRRGGVMFDEQFF
TRBJ1-1	TRBV29-1	CSVVLQMNTEAFF
TRBJ2-5	TRBV5-5	CASSLGASGGVETQYF
TRBJ2-5	TRBV20-1	CSARKTGTQETQYF
TRBJ2-7	TRBV7-9	CASSLGSGRAYEQYF
TRBJ2-1	TRBV29-1	CSVEDRWGWGYNEQFF
TRBJ2-4	TRBV12-3/TRBV12-4	CAGSSSVQPNIQYF
TRBJ2-3	TRBV7-8	CASSSPGGGGRPDTQYF
TRBJ1-1	TRBV7-8	CASSHRQGGASEAFF
TRBJ2-5	TRBV20-1	CSARVRGSQETQYF
TRBJ2-3	TRBV5-1	CASRLQTDTQYF
TRBJ2-3	TRBV4-1	CASSQPERAQYF
TRBJ2-5	TRBV4-2	CASSQDLTSGRQETQYF
TRBJ2-5	TRBV12-3/TRBV12-4	CASSLVSQETQYF
TRBJ1-1	TRBV27	CASMGRANTEAFF
TRBJ2-3	TRBV5-5	CASSAGLAGALDTQYF
TRBJ1-2	TRBV7-8	CASSLGEFGYTF
TRBJ1-2	TRBV4-1	CASSPRNGNYGYTF
TRBJ2-1	TRBV12-3/TRBV12-4	CASSPGTSLYNEQFF
TRBJ2-5	TRBV27	CARETQYF
TRBJ1-2	TRBV29-1	CSVGGLLVRSYTF
TRBJ1-1	TRBV2	CASLGGADTEAFF
TRBJ1-5	TRBV10-3	CAISEIRAVWQPQHF
TRBJ1-4	TRBV29-1	CSVGDRGKEKLFF
TRBJ1-5	TRBV6-8	CAQDENQPQHF
TRBJ1-5	TRBV7-9	CASSLGQGTTSNQPQHF
TRBJ1-1	TRBV10-3	CAISGAARVGAEAFF
TRBJ2-5	TRBV10-3	CAISDNGESETQYF
TRBJ2-1	TRBV6-5	CASSYSSGGLDEQFF
TRBJ2-3	TRBV4-1	CASSQGPEADTDTQYF
TRBJ2-7	TRBV6-5	CASRRRERYEQYF
TRBJ1-6	TRBV7-9	CASSFGDTPNSPLHF
TRBJ2-4	TRBV5-1	CASSSGGGNIQYF
TRBJ1-1	TRBV5-1	CASRIESEAFF
TRBJ2-4	TRBV20-1	CSARDRFAIQYF
TRBJ2-1	TRBV20-1	CSASPLSPATSYNEQFF
TRBJ2-4	TRBV28	CASSPIGLAGALAKNIQYF
TRBJ1-1	TRBV29-1	CSVLAGWRGGQNTEAFF
TRBJ2-7	TRBV12-3/TRBV12-4	CASSLDSTVSGRVYEQYF
TRBJ1-2	TRBV4-1	CASSQAPGQNPYGYTF
TRBJ2-1	TRBV5-4	CASSLGGTGEEQFF
TRBJ2-7	TRBV6-2/TRBV6-3	CASSHWGKYYEQYF
TRBJ2-3	TRBV7-9	CASSSPRVAENTDTQYF
TRBJ1-2	TRBV6-6	CASTRGQGEYGYTF
TRBJ2-7	TRBV10-1	CASSGGTDYEQYF
TRBJ2-7	TRBV20-1	CSAREGLYEQYF
TRBJ2-5	TRBV29-1	CSARTSGGQETQYF
TRBJ2-3	TRBV20-1	CSASDFKFPDTQYF
TRBJ1-2	TRBV20-1	CSATGEPNYGYTF
TRBJ2-5	TRBV12-3/TRBV12-4	CASSLPGGQETQYF
TRBJ1-1	TRBV5-1	CASSTGQGAMNTEAFF
TRBJ1-5	TRBV5-1	CASSLGDSNNQPQHF
TRBJ2-7	TRBV28	CASSLLTRGPYEQYF
NA	TRBV3-1	CASSPQGVQETQYF